The 20 T cell receptor beta chains below come from one sample, sequenced in a study of blood T cell repertoires in COVID-19. Assay used: immunoSEQ multiplex PCR; TCRdb lists only in-frame clones, some missing. The data show 310,000 or so clones, with nearly 90% seen just once and about 1.5% held by the top ten. The sample consisted of PBMCs or T cells enriched from blood (not recorded which). The receptors here all came from a young woman with acute COVID-19.

The V and J genes are TRBV11-2 and TRBJ2-5; 11 bases fit TRBD2. Trimming cost V 5 bases and J 1 base; bases outside gene matches: 3. CDR3 length: 15 residues. Germline CDR1 is SGHAT and CDR2 is FQNNGV. CDR3: CASSPSGRRQETQYF. Written as DNA, the CDR3 is TGTGCCAGCAGCCCTAGCGGGAGGCGCCAAGAGACCCAGTACTTC.

The chain is built from TRBV30 and TRBJ1-2, with D tentatively TRBD1 (5 bases). V dropped 0 bases and J dropped 8 bases, with 13 bases sitting between them. Germline values: CDR1 GTSNPN, CDR2 SVGIG (reference sequence). This CDR3 is built from 13 residues. CDR3 DNA: TGTGCCTGGAGTGTCCTAGGGGCGAGAGGCTACACCTTC. Residues: CAWSVLGARGYTF.

The J gene is TRBJ2-6, the V gene TRBV30; the D gene is possibly TRBD2 (5 bases). The CDR3 is made up of 16 amino acids. The V gene lost 0 bases and the J gene lost 3 bases, with 12 bases spanning the gap. The germline CDR1 and CDR2 sequences are GTSNPN and SVGIG (reference sequence). The CDR3 loop is CAWSVLDSSGANVLTF. CDR3 bases: TGTGCCTGGAGTGTACTGGACTCGAGTGGGGCCAACGTCCTGACTTTC.

J is TRBJ1-6 and V is TRBV6-5; D remains ambiguous. CDR1 and CDR2 from the germline V gene are MNHEY and SVGAGI. The CDR3 spans 15 residues. V gave up 6 bases and J gave up 6 bases, with 15 bases separating them. This CDR3 is CASSRDPRSNSPLHF. CDR3 coding DNA: TGTGCCAGCAGCCGAGACCCTCGGAGTAATTCACCCCTCCACTTT.

V is TRBV20-1 and J is TRBJ1-1, with D possibly being TRBD1 (6 bases). The CDR3 is 15 residues long. The germline V gene encodes CDR1 DFQATT and CDR2 SNEGSKA (reference sequence). V was cut by 3 bases and J by 0 bases, with 14 bases left in between. This CDR3 is CSASPRRGVNTEAFF. CDR3 bases: TGCAGTGCTAGTCCCCGCAGGGGTGTGAACACTGAAGCTTTCTTT.

This clone has only a few counts. This rearrangement joins TRBV20-1 to TRBJ2-1; maybe TRBD2 (5 bases). V lost 5 bases and J 16 bases, leaving 18 bases between the germline ends. Germline CDR1 is DFQATT and CDR2 is SNEGSKA (reference sequence). This CDR3 region has 11 residues. The CDR3: CSAHTRGRGFF. The DNA for the CDR3 is TGCAGTGCTCATACCCGCGGTCGGGGATTCTTC.

This chain links TRBV7-9 with TRBJ2-5; D is perhaps TRBD2 (6 bases). Trimming removed 6 bases from V and 2 bases from J, with 10 bases in between. The length of the CDR3 is 13 residues. Per the germline V gene, CDR1 is SEHNR and CDR2 is FQNEAQ (reference sequence). CDR3 in DNA: TGTGCCAGCAGTACCGGACTACAAGAGACCCAGTACTTC. This encodes CASSTGLQETQYF.

The chain carries TRBV6-2 or TRBV6-3 and TRBJ2-7, with D uncertain. The CDR3 contains 13 residues. V lost 0 bases to trimming and J lost 4 bases, with 7 bases between them. Germline V lookup: CDR1 MNHEY, CDR2 SVGEGT. This CDR3 reads CASSYSGLYEQYF. CDR3 in DNA: TGTGCCAGCAGTTACTCGGGCCTTTACGAGCAGTACTTC.

This clone was seen once. The V gene is TRBV6-5, the J gene TRBJ2-7; TRBD1 matches at 7 bases. CDR3 length equals 14 residues. V shed 6 bases, J shed 2 bases, and the junction held 7 bases outside the gene matches. CDR1 is MNHEY and CDR2 is SVGAGI in the germline V gene. The DNA for the CDR3 is TGTGCCAGCAGCCTTGGACAGGCGACCTACGAGCAGTACTTC. Translation gives CASSLGQATYEQYF.

V and J are TRBV19 and TRBJ1-5, with 8 positions matching TRBD1. CDR3 length equals 19 residues. Losses at the gene ends were 6 bases for V and 0 bases for J; bases not matched to a gene: 16. Germline assignment: CDR1 LNHDA and CDR2 SQIVND (reference sequence). CDR3 protein: CASRYLQGARGYSNQPQHF. The CDR3 DNA reads TGTGCCAGTAGATATCTCCAGGGGGCGCGGGGTTATAGCAATCAGCCCCAGCATTTT.

The chain has TRBV27 and TRBJ1-1; D is perhaps TRBD1 (6 bases). V was trimmed by 6 bases and J by 7 bases, leaving 12 bases between them. The CDR3 length is 12 residues. Germline V lookup: CDR1 MNHEY, CDR2 SMNVEV (reference sequence). The CDR3 reads CASSRGRDEAFF. DNA for the CDR3: TGTGCCAGCAGCAGGGGCAGGGATGAAGCTTTCTTT.

The V gene is TRBV18, the J gene TRBJ2-1; 11 bases are shared with TRBD2. CDR3 length: 20 amino acids. With V trimmed by 4 bases and J by 7 bases, 21 bases remained unmatched. The germline V gene encodes CDR1 KGHSH and CDR2 LQKENI. CDR3 sequence: CASSLTISSSGRIVGNEQFF. CDR3 nucleotides: TGTGCCAGCTCACTAACCATCTCCTCTAGCGGGAGGATAGTAGGGAATGAGCAGTTCTTC.

This chain uses TRBV7-8 with TRBJ1-1; weak D call: TRBD1 (5 bases). CDR3 length: 12 residues. Germline CDR1 SGHVS, CDR2 FQNEAQ. V lost 5 bases and J lost 10, with 14 bases in between. The CDR3 is CASSPQGRGAFF. For the CDR3, the DNA is TGTGCCAGCAGCCCACAAGGGAGGGGAGCTTTCTTT. The variable domain in full, with the rest retrieved from reference TRBV7-8 and TRBJ1-1, is GAGVSQSPRYKVAKRGQDVALRCDPISGHVSLFWYQQALGQGPEFLTYFQNEAQLDKSGLPSDRFFAERPEGSVSTLKIQRTQQEDSAVYLCASSPQGRGAFFGQGTRLTVV.

The chain joins TRBV4-3 to TRBJ2-3; 9 nucleotides match TRBD2. The CDR3 consists of 16 residues. The J segment lost 2 bases and the V segment lost 0 bases, leaving 3 bases of the junction unmatched. The V gene's germline CDR1 is LGHNA and CDR2 YSLEER. The CDR3 sequence is CASSQEPSGNTDTQYF. The CDR3 nucleotides read TGCGCCAGCAGCCAAGAACCTAGCGGGAACACAGATACGCAGTATTTT.

CDR3 bases: TGTGCCAGCTCACGGGACTCTGATAATTCACCCCTCCACTTT. Amino acid sequence: CASSRDSDNSPLHF. This chain joins TRBV18 and TRBJ1-6; a possible D gene is TRBD1 (5 bases). The CDR3 contains 14 residues. The V end was cut by 4 bases, the J end by 5 bases, with 9 bases between. Germline CDR1 reads KGHSH; CDR2 reads LQKENI.

The V and J genes are TRBV30 and TRBJ1-5; tentatively, D is TRBD1 (5 bases). V was shortened by 2 bases and J by 6 bases, with 11 bases between the two germline ends. Looked up from germline, CDR1 is GTSNPN and CDR2 is SVGIG (reference sequence). The CDR3 extends over 13 amino acids. CDR3 loop: CAWSPPGFQPQHF. As DNA, the CDR3 is TGTGCCTGGAGTCCGCCAGGGTTTCAGCCCCAGCATTTT. The entire variable domain, with the rest obtained from reference TRBV30 and TRBJ1-5, is as follows: SQTIHQWPATLVQPVGSPLSLECTVEGTSNPNLYWYRQAAGRGLQLLFYSVGIGQISSEVPQNLSASRPQDRQFILSSKKLLLSDSGFYLCAWSPPGFQPQHFGDGTRLSIL.

CDR3 nucleotides: TGCGCCAGCAGCCAACTAGCGGGAGCCTACAATGAGCAGTTCTTC. As protein: CASSQLAGAYNEQFF. The J gene is TRBJ2-1, the V gene TRBV4-1; 10 bases align to TRBD2. The germline V gene has CDR1 MGHRA and CDR2 YSYEKL. J lost 2 bases, V lost 2 bases, and 0 bases had no gene match. This CDR3 region has 15 residues.

This chain uses TRBV6-2 or TRBV6-3 with TRBJ2-7, with a tentative D call TRBD2 (6 bases). V was pared by 3 bases and J by 1 base, with 19 bases between. This CDR3 region has 17 residues. CDR1 is MNHEY and CDR2 is SVGEGT in the germline V gene. As DNA, the CDR3 is TGTGCCAGCAGTTATTCCCCCATGGGGGGATCGTCCTACGAGCAGTACTTC. Translated, it gives CASSYSPMGGSSYEQYF.

The chain employs TRBV5-1 and TRBJ2-7; 10 bases map to TRBD1. V lost 2 bases to trimming and J lost 4 bases; unmatched junction nucleotides: 21. Looked up from germline, CDR1 is SGHRS and CDR2 is YFSETQ. CDR3 length: 20 amino acids. This CDR3 reads CASSFPSPPYGQGEGYEQYF. CDR3 bases: TGCGCCAGCAGCTTCCCCTCTCCCCCCTACGGACAGGGGGAGGGATACGAGCAGTACTTC.

This clone was detected a few times. The CDR3 DNA is TGTGCCAGCAGTTTGCCCGGGACTAAGGGTGCCCAGTACTTC. It translates to CASSLPGTKGAQYF. This chain links TRBV28 with TRBJ2-5; TRBD2 matches at 7 bases. V lost 3 bases to trimming and J lost 9 bases; unmatched junction nucleotides: 10. There are 14 residues in the CDR3. Germline V lookup: CDR1 MDHEN, CDR2 SYDVKM.